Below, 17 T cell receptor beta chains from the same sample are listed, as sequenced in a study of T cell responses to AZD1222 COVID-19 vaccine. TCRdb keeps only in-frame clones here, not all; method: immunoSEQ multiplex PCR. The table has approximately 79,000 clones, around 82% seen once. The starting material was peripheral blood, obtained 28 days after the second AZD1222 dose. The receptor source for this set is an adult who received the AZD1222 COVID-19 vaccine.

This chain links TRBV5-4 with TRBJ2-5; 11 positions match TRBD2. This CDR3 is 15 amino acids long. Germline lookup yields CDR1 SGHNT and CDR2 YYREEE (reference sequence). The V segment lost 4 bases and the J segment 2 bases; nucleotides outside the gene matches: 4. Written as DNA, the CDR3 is TGTGCCAGCAGCCCTAGCGGGAGGAATCAAGAGACCCAGTACTTC. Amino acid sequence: CASSPSGRNQETQYF.

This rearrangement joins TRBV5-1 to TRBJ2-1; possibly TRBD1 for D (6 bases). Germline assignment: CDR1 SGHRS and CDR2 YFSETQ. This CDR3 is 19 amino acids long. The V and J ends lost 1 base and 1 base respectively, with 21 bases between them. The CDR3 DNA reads TGCGCCAGCAGCTTGCCGCGAATTCCCGACAGGAAATCCTACAATGAGCAGTTCTTC. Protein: CASSLPRIPDRKSYNEQFF.

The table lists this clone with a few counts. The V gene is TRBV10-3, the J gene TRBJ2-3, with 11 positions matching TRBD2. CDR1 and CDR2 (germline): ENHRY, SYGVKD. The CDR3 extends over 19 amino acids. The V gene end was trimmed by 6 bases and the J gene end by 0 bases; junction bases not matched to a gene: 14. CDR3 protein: CAISEPGTSGRPSTDTQYF. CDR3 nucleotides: TGTGCCATCAGCGAGCCCGGGACTAGCGGCCGCCCTAGCACAGATACGCAGTATTTT.

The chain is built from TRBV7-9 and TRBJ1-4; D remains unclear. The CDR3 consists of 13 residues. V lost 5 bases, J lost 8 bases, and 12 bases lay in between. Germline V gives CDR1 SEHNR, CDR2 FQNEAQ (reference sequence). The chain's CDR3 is CASSPEAWEKLFF. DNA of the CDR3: TGTGCCAGCAGCCCCGAGGCCTGGGAAAAACTGTTTTTT.

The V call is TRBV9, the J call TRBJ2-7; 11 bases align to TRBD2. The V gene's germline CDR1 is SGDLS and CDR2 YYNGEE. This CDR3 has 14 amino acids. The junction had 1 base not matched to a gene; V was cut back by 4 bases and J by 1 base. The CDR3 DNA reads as TGTGCCAGCAGCCCTAGCGGGAGGTCCTACGAGCAGTACTTC. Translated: CASSPSGRSYEQYF.

For the CDR3, the DNA is TGTGCCAGCAGCCCGGGGGCGATTCGGCGGCGCACAGATACGCAGTATTTT. Its protein product is CASSPGAIRRRTDTQYF. The chain carries TRBV3-1 (or the pseudogene TRBV3-2) and TRBJ2-3; the D gene could be TRBD1 or TRBD2 (6 bases each). The CDR3 contains 17 residues. V gave up 4 bases and J gave up 1 base, with 18 bases separating them. Germline V gene lookup returns CDR1 LGHDT and CDR2 YNNKEL (reference sequence).

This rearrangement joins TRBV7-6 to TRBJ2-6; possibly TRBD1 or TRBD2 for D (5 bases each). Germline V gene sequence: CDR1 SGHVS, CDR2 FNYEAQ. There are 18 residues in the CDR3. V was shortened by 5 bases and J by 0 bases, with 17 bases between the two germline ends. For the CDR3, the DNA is TGTGCCAGCAGCCTCCGAGGGGCGTCCCACTCTGGGGCCAACGTCCTGACTTTC. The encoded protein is CASSLRGASHSGANVLTF.

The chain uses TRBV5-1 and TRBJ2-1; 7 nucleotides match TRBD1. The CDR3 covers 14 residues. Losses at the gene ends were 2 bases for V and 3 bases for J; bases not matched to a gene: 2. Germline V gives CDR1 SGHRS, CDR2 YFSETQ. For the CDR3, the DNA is TGCGCCAGCAGCTTCAGACAGGGCTACAATGAGCAGTTCTTC. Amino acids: CASSFRQGYNEQFF. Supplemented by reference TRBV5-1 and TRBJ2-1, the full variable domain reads KAGVTQTPRYLIKTRGQQVTLSCSPISGHRSVSWYQQTPGQGLQFLFEYFSETQRNKGNFPGRFSGRQFSNSRSEMNVSTLELGDSALYLCASSFRQGYNEQFFGPGTRLTVL.

CDR3 region: CASSIQQGGLGNEQFF. The CDR3 DNA reads as TGTGCCAGCAGCATCCAACAGGGCGGGTTAGGCAATGAGCAGTTCTTC. The rearrangement joins TRBV7-3 to TRBJ2-1, with TRBD1 as a possible D gene (6 bases). CDR3 length: 16 amino acids. The germline gives CDR1 SGHTA, CDR2 FQGTGA. V was trimmed by 5 bases and J by 6 bases, leaving 20 bases between them.

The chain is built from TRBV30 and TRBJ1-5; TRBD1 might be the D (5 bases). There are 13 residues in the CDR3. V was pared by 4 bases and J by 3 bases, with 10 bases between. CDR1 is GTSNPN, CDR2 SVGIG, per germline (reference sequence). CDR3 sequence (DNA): TGTGCCTGGACCCCAGGGCCCAATCAGCCCCAGCATTTT. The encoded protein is CAWTPGPNQPQHF.

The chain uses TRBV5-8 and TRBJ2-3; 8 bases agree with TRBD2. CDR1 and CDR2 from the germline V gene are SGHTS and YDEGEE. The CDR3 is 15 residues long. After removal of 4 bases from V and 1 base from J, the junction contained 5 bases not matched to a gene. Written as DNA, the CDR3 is TGTGCCAGCAGCCCGACGGGACTAGGCACAGATACGCAGTATTTT. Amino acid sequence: CASSPTGLGTDTQYF.

CDR3 nucleotides: TGTGCCACCAGCCTAAGGGGACAGGGGTTTCGTTACTATGGCTACACCTTC. Translation: CATSLRGQGFRYYGYTF. The chain carries TRBV15 and TRBJ1-2; 10 bases fit TRBD1. The germline V gene has CDR1 LNHNV and CDR2 YYDKDF (reference sequence). This CDR3 has 17 residues. V was pared by 5 bases and J by 3 bases, with 12 bases of the junction left unmatched.

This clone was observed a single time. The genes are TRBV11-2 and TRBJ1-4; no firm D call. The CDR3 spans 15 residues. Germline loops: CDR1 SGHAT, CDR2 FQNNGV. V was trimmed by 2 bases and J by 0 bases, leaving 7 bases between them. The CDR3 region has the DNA TGTGCCAGCAGCTTAATGAAGGCAACTAATGAAAAACTGTTTTTT. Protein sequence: CASSLMKATNEKLFF.

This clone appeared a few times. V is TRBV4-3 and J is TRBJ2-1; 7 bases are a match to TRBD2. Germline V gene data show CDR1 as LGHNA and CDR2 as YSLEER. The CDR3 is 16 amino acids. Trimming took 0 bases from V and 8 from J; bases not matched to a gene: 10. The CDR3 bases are TGCGCCAGCAGCCAAGATTTTGCTAGCGGTATTGATGAGCAGTTCTTC. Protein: CASSQDFASGIDEQFF.

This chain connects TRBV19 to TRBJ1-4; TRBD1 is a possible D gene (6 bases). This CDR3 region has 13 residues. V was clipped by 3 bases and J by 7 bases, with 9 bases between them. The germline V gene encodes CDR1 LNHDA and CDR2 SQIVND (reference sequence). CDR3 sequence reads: CASSIGTFEKLFF. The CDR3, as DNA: TGTGCCAGTAGTATCGGGACATTTGAAAAACTGTTTTTT.

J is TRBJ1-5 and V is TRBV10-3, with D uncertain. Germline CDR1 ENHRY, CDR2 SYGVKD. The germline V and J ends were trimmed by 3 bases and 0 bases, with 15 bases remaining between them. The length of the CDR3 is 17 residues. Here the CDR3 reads CAISERRRWYSNQPQHF. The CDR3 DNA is TGTGCCATCAGTGAACGCCGCCGGTGGTATAGCAATCAGCCCCAGCATTTT.

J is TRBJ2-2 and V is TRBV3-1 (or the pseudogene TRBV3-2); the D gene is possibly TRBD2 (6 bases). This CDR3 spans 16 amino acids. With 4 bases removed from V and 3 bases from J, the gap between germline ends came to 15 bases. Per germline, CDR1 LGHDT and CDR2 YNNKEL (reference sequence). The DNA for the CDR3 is TGTGCCAGCAGCCCCTATACGGGGGTTGACACCGGGGAGCTGTTTTTT. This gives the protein CASSPYTGVDTGELFF.